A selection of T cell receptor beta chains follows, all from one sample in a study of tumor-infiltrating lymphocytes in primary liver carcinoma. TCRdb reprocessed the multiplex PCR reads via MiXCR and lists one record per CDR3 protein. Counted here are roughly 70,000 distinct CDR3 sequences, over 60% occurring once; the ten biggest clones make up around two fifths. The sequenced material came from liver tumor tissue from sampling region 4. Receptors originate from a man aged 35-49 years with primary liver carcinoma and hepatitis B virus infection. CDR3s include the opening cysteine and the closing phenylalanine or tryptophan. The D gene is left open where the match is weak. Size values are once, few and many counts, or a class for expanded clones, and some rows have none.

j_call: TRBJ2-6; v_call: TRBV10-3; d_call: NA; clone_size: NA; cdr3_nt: TGTGCCATCAGTGTGCGAGGGCACGGTGCCAACGTCCTGACTTTC; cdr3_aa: CAISVRGHGANVLTF
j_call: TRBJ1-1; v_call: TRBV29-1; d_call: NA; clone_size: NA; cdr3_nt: TGCAGCGTCGGGCAGGCGACGTTTCGTACTGAAGCTTTCTTT; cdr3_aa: CSVGQATFRTEAFF
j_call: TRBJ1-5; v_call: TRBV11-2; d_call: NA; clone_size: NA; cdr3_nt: TGTGCCAGCAGCTTGTCCGGGTACAATCAGCCCCAGCATTTT; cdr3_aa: CASSLSGYNQPQHF
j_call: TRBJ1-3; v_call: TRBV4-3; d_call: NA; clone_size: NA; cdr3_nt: TGCGCCATCAGCCAAGATCTGGGAAACACCATATATTTT; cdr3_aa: CAISQDLGNTIYF
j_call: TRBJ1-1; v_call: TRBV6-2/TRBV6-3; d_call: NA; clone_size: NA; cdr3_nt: TGTGCCCGCAGTTACCGAGAGCTGAACACTGAAGCTTCCTTT; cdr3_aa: CARSYRELNTEASF
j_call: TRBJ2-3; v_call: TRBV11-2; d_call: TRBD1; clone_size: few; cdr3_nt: TGTGCCAGCAGCTCAGTCCCGGGACAGGGAGATACGCAGTATTTT; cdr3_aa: CASSSVPGQGDTQYF
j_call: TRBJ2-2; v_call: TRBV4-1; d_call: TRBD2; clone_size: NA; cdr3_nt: TGCGCTAACAGCCAAGAGGGAACTTTAGCGGTCCGAGCGGGAGACACCGGGGAGCTGTTTTTT; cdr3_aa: CANSQEGTLAVRAGDTGELFF
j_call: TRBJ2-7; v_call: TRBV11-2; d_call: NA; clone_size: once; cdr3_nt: TGTGCCAGCAGCTTAGTGTCCGGGATCTCCGGCAAGCAGTACTTC; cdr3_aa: CASSLVSGISGKQYF
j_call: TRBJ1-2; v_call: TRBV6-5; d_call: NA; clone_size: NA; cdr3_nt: TGTGCCAGCAGTAAAACAATGGAAGATGGCTACACCTTC; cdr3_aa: CASSKTMEDGYTF
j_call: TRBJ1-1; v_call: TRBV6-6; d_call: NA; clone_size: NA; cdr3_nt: TGTGTCAGGAGTTACTCGGACACTGAAGCTTTCTTT; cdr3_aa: CVRSYSDTEAFF
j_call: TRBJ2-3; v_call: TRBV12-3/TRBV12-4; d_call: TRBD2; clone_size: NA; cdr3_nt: TGTGCCAGCAGTTTGGGGGGGGGGAGCACAGATACGCAGTATTTT; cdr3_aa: CASSLGGGSTDTQYF
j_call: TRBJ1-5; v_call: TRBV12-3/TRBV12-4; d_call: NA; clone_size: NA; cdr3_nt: TGTGCCAGCAGTTTAGACGATCAGCCTCGGCATTTT; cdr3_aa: CASSLDDQPRHF
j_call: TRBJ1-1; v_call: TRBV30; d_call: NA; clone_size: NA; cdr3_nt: TGTGCCTGGAGATTGGAGAGCACTGAAGCTCTCTTT; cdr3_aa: CAWRLESTEALF
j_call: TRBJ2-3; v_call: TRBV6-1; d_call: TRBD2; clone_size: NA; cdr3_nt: TGTGACAGCACTCCGCGGGAGGGACGGGTGAATACGCAGTATTTT; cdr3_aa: CDSTPREGRVNTQYF
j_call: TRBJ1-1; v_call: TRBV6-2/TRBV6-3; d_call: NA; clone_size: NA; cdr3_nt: TGTGCCAGCTGTTCGGGGCAGGGAATAGGGAACACTGAAGCTTTCTTT; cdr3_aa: CASCSGQGIGNTEAFF
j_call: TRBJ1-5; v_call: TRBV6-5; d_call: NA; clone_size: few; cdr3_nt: TGTGACAGTAGTTATAGAGGTGCGAATCAGCCCCAGCATTTT; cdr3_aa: CDSSYRGANQPQHF
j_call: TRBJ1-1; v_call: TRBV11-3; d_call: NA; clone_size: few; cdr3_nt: TGTGCCAGCAGCTTAGGTTCCAGCACGAACACTGAAGCTTTCTTT; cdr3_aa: CASSLGSSTNTEAFF
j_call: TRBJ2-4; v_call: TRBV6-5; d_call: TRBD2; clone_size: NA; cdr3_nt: TGTGCCAGCTGTTACTCTAGCGGGAGTGGAATGGGGAACATTCAGTACTTC; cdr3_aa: CASCYSSGSGMGNIQYF
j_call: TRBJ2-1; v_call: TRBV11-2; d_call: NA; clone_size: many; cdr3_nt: TGTGCCAGCAGCCCGGAGTACAATGAGCAGTTCTTC; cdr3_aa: CASSPEYNEQFF
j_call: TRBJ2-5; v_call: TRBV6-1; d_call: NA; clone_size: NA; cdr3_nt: TGTGCCAGCACCTTTCAAGAGACCCAGTACTTC; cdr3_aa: CASTFQETQYF
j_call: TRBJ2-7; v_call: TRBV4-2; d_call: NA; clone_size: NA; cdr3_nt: TGTGCCACCAGCCAAGGTGTGAGCGAGCAGTACTTC; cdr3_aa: CATSQGVSEQYF
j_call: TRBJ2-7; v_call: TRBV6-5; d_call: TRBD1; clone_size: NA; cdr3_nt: TGTGCCAGCAGTTACTCGGGACAGGGATCATACGAGCAGTACTTC; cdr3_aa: CASSYSGQGSYEQYF
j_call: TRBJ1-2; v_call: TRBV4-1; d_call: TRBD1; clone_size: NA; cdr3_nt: TGCGACGGCAGCCAAGGGGACAGGAACTATGGTTACACCTTC; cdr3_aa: CDGSQGDRNYGYTF
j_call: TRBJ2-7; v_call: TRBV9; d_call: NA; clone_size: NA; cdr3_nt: TGTGCCAACAGCGCAGGGACACGTGATTACGAGCAGTACTTC; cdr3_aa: CANSAGTRDYEQYF
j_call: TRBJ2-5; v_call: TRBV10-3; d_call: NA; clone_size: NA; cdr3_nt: TGTGCCATTAGTGACAGTGGGCGTGAGACCCAGTACTTC; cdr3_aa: CAISDSGRETQYF
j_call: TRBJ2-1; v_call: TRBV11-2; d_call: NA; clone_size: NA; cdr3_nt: TGTGCCAGCAGTCCGGACTCGGGGTATAGGGAGCAGTTCTTC; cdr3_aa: CASSPDSGYREQFF
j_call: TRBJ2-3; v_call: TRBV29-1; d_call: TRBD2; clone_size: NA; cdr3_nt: TGCAGTGGCCGGGGGAGGGCTCGCACAGATACGCAGTATTTT; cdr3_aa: CSGRGRARTDTQYF
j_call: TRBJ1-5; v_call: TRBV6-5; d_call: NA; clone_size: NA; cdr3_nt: TGTGCCAGCAACCCAGGACTAGCGGGAATTGATACGCAGCATTTT; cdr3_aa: CASNPGLAGIDTQHF
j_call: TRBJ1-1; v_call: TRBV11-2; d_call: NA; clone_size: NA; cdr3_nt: TGTGCCAGCAGCTTAACGGGTACAGGGAAGTTAGTTAGTGAAGCTTTCTTT; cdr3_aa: CASSLTGTGKLVSEAFF
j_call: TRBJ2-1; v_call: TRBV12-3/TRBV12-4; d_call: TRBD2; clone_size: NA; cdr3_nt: TGTGCCAGCAGTCGGAGGGAGGGGCGCTCCTACAATAAGCAGTTCTTC; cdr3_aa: CASSRREGRSYNKQFF
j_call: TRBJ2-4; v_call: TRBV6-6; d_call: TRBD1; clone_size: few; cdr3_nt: TGTGCCAGCAGGCCAGGACAGGGTGCTAGGAACATCCAGTACTTC; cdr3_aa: CASRPGQGARNIQYF
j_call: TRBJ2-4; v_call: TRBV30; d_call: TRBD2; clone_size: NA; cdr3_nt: TGTGACTTGAGTAACCGGGGGGTAACCAAAAACATTCAGTACTTC; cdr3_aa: CDLSNRGVTKNIQYF
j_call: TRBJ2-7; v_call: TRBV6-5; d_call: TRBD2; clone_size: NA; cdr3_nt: TGTGCCTGCAAGGAGGGTGCTAGCGGGGATACCTACGATCATTACTTC; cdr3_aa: CACKEGASGDTYDHYF
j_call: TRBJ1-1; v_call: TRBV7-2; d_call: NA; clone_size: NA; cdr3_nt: TGTGCCAGCAGCCTAGTACAGGTGATGAACACTGAAGCTTTCTTT; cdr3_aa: CASSLVQVMNTEAFF
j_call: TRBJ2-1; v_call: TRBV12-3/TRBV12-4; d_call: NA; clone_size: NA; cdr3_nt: TGTGCCAGCAATTTATTACCCCTGGACAGCGAGCAGTTCTTC; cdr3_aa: CASNLLPLDSEQFF
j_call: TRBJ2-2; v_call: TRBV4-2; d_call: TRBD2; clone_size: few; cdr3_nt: TGTGCCAGCAGCCAGGACCCAGCGGGGGGCAAGGGGGAGCTGTTTTTT; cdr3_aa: CASSQDPAGGKGELFF
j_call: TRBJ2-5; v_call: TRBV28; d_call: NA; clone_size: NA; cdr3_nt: TGTGACAGCAGTGGGGACCACCTCAGGCAGACCCAGTACTTC; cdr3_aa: CDSSGDHLRQTQYF
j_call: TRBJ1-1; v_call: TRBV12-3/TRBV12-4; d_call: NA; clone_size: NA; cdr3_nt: TGTGCCAGTATGGGACACGGCGGTGAAGCTTCCTTT; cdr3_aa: CASMGHGGEASF
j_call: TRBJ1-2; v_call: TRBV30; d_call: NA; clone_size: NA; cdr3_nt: TGTGCCTGGGGACGAATCGGGGCTAACTATGGCTACACCTTC; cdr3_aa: CAWGRIGANYGYTF
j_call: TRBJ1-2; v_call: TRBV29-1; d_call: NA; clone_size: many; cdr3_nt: TGCAGCGTCGAGACGGGTTTTGGCTATGGCTACACCTTC; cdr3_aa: CSVETGFGYGYTF
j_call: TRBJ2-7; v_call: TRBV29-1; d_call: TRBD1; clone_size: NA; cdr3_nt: TGCAGCGTCCGGTGGGGGGACAGGGAAACCTACGAGCAGTACTTC; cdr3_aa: CSVRWGDRETYEQYF
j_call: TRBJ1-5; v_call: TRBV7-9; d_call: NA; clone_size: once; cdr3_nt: TGTGCCATCAGCTTCGGAGGTCAGCCCCAGCATTTT; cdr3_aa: CAISFGGQPQHF
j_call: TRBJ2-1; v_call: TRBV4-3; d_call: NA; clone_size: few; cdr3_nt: TGCGTCACCAGCCAAACCAGAGGGCCGGTAAGGGAGCAGTTCTTC; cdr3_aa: CVTSQTRGPVREQFF
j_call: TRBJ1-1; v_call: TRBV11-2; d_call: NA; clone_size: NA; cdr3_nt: TGTGCCATTAGCTTAGCCTACAGGGTGACGGGAACTGAAGCTTTCTTT; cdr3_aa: CAISLAYRVTGTEAFF
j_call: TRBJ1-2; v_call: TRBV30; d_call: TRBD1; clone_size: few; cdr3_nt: TGTGCCTGCCCCGGCTGGACAGGGTCGGTGGATGGCTACACCTTC; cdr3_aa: CACPGWTGSVDGYTF
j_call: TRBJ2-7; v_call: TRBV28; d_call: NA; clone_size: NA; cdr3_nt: TGTCCCAGCAGTAGGGGATGGCAGGATTCCTACGAGCGGTACTTC; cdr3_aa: CPSSRGWQDSYERYF
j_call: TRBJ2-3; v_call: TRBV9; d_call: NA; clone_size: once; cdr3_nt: TGTGCCAGCAGCGAGGGAGGAAGCACAGGTACGCAGTATTTT; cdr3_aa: CASSEGGSTGTQYF
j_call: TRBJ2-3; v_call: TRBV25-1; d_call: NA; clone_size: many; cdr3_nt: TGTGCCAGCAACCCCGGAGGGTCTAGCACAGATACGCAGTATTTT; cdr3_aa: CASNPGGSSTDTQYF
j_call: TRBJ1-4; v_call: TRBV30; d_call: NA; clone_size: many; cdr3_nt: TGTGCCTGGAGTGTATCACTACGCAAGGCGTTGCCAACGGAAAAACTGTTTTTT; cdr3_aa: CAWSVSLRKALPTEKLFF
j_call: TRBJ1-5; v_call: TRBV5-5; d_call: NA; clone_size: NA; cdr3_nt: TGTGCCAGCAGTTTATGGGGGTACTATCAGCCCCAGCATTTT; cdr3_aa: CASSLWGYYQPQHF
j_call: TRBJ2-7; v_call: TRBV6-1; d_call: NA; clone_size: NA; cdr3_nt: TGTGACAGCAGTGAAGAGGGCTACGAGCAGTACTTC; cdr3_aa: CDSSEEGYEQYF
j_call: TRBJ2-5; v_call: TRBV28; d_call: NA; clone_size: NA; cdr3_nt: TGTGCCAACAGTTTCTTTGACACGCGCGGGACCCAGTACTTC; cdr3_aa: CANSFFDTRGTQYF
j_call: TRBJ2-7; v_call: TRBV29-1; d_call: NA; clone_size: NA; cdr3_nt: TGCAGCGTTGAACCGCCGGGATCCTTCGAGCATTACTTC; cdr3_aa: CSVEPPGSFEHYF
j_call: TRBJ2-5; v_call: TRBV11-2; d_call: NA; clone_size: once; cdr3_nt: TGTGCCAGCAGCTCGGTCCCGGGCCGCCTGCAGGAGACCCAGTACTTC; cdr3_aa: CASSSVPGRLQETQYF
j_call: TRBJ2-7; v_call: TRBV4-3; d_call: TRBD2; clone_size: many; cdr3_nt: TGCGCCAGCAGCCCCGATCGAGCGGGAGGCTACGAGCAGTACTTC; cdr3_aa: CASSPDRAGGYEQYF